These 15 T cell receptor beta chains share one sample of origin, sequenced in a study of shared clonotypes between healthy human individuals. Using immunoSEQ multiplex PCR, the repertoire was profiled, and TCRdb retains in-frame clones only, with some absent. The repertoire holds about 2 million clones, with about 95% as singletons. Naive CD8 cells were CD45RO-negative, positively selected for CCR7, excluding terminally differentiated effector memory CD45RA+ cells. The sequenced sample was naive CD8+ T cells sorted from blood. The source of these receptors is a man aged 18 to 35 in good health.

V is TRBV27 and J is TRBJ2-2; D perhaps matches TRBD2 (6 bases). The length of the CDR3 is 16 residues. CDR1 MNHEY and CDR2 SMNVEV come from the germline V gene (reference sequence). V was trimmed by 6 bases and J by 5 bases, leaving 19 bases between them. The CDR3 bases are TGTGCCAGCAGCCCGGGGACTGTGGAAGGAACCGGGGAGCTGTTTTTT. Its protein is CASSPGTVEGTGELFF.

The J gene is TRBJ2-7, the V gene TRBV4-2, with 12 positions matching TRBD2. This CDR3 contains 15 residues. The germline gives CDR1 LGHNA, CDR2 YNFKEQ. The ends lost 5 bases at V and 3 bases at J; junction bases unmatched: 5. The CDR3 reads CASSALLAGGYEQYF. The CDR3 nucleotides are TGTGCCAGCAGCGCACTACTAGCGGGGGGCTACGAGCAGTACTTC.

The gene calls are TRBV9 and TRBJ1-5; no reliable D call. Trimming removed 3 bases from V and 4 bases from J, with 11 bases in between. This CDR3 comprises 14 residues. The germline V gene has CDR1 SGDLS and CDR2 YYNGEE. CDR3: CASSESGGNQPQHF. The DNA for the CDR3 is TGTGCCAGCAGCGAATCAGGAGGTAATCAGCCCCAGCATTTT.

The rearrangement joins TRBV2 to TRBJ2-7, with D unclear. V was clipped by 7 bases and J by 0 bases, with 22 bases between them. This CDR3 is built from 17 residues. Germline V gives CDR1 SNHLY, CDR2 FYNNEI. Here the CDR3 reads CASIPLRGQQVSYEQYF. In DNA, the CDR3 is TGTGCCAGCATCCCCTTACGTGGGCAGCAGGTCTCCTACGAGCAGTACTTC.

The rearrangement uses TRBV5-4 and TRBJ2-3; D not resolved. V lost 1 base to trimming and J lost 4 bases, with 7 bases between them. CDR3 length equals 13 residues. Germline loops: CDR1 SGHNT, CDR2 YYREEE (reference sequence). The CDR3 is CASSLFQSDTQYF. CDR3 DNA sequence: TGTGCCAGCAGCTTGTTCCAGTCAGATACGCAGTATTTT.

Points on this clone: This specimen includes other DNA sequences encoding the same CDR3. The chain has TRBV5-1 and TRBJ2-7; D is uncertain. V was clipped by 0 bases and J by 5 bases, with 9 bases between them. Per germline, CDR1 SGHRS and CDR2 YFSETQ. The CDR3 has 13 residues. The CDR3 sequence: CASSLGSGHEQYF. DNA of the CDR3: TGCGCCAGCAGCTTGGGCTCGGGTCACGAGCAGTACTTC. Full variable domain (remainder filled in from reference TRBV5-1 and TRBJ2-7): KAGVTQTPRYLIKTRGQQVTLSCSPISGHRSVSWYQQTPGQGLQFLFEYFSETQRNKGNFPGRFSGRQFSNSRSEMNVSTLELGDSALYLCASSLGSGHEQYFGPGTRLTVT.

The chain uses TRBV13 and TRBJ2-3; D remains ambiguous. CDR1 and CDR2 (germline): PRHDT, FYEKMQ (reference sequence). This CDR3 spans 13 amino acids. Trimming pared 1 base from V and 4 bases from J, leaving 6 bases between. CDR3 in amino acids: CASSLEVSDTQYF. CDR3 bases: TGTGCCAGCAGCTTAGAGGTATCAGATACGCAGTATTTT. The full variable domain, with the rest looked up from reference TRBV13 and TRBJ2-3, is AAGVIQSPRHLIKEKRETATLKCYPIPRHDTVYWYQQGPGQDPQFLISFYEKMQSDKGSIPDRFSAQQFSDYHSELNMSSLELGDSALYFCASSLEVSDTQYFGPGTRLTVL.

The chain couples TRBV28 to TRBJ1-5; a possible D gene is TRBD1 (5 bases). Trimming cost V 3 bases and J 6 bases, with 15 bases left between them. This CDR3 has 15 amino acids. The V gene's germline CDR1 is MDHEN and CDR2 SYDVKM. As DNA, the CDR3 is TGTGCCAGCAGTTTGTCCTCCTTGGGGGGTCAGCCCCAGCATTTT. Its translation: CASSLSSLGGQPQHF.

Of note for this clone: Different DNA sequences within this sample yield the same CDR3. The chain combines TRBV5-1 with TRBJ2-7; TRBD2 might be the D (5 bases). Trimming pared 0 bases from V and 4 bases from J, leaving 8 bases between. This CDR3 comprises 13 residues. Germline values: CDR1 SGHRS, CDR2 YFSETQ. CDR3 protein: CASSLGTGYEQYF. CDR3 nucleotide sequence: TGCGCCAGCAGCTTGGGTACGGGGTACGAGCAGTACTTC.

The chain combines TRBV6-5 with TRBJ2-3; 7 positions match TRBD2. CDR1 and CDR2 (germline): MNHEY, SVGAGI. The V segment lost 2 bases and the J segment 4 bases; nucleotides outside the gene matches: 6. CDR3 length: 15 residues. The CDR3 sequence: CASSYTTGGADTQYF. Here the CDR3 DNA reads TGTGCCAGCAGTTACACTACGGGAGGCGCAGATACGCAGTATTTT.

The chain couples TRBV5-6 to TRBJ2-1; unclear D gene. Between the trimmed V and J ends, which lost 7 bases and 5 bases, there was a span of 13 bases. Germline V gene data show CDR1 as SGHDT and CDR2 as YYEEEE. The CDR3 runs to 13 residues. CDR3 DNA sequence: TGTGCCAGCGCCTACCCCTCGAACAATGAGCAGTTCTTC. It specifies CASAYPSNNEQFF.

Remarks on this clone: Other DNA sequences in the same sample also yield this CDR3. The chain has TRBV2 and TRBJ2-2; 8 bases are shared with TRBD1. CDR3 length: 16 amino acids. The germline V gene has CDR1 SNHLY and CDR2 FYNNEI. Germline trimming cut 4 bases from V and 2 bases from J; bases unmatched to any gene: 6. CDR3 sequence reads: CASSGGQGLNTGELFF. CDR3 DNA: TGTGCCAGCAGTGGAGGACAGGGTTTAAACACCGGGGAGCTGTTTTTT. Looking up the rest from reference TRBV2 and TRBJ2-2 gives the full variable domain: EPEVTQTPSHQVTQMGQEVILRCVPISNHLYFYWYRQILGQKVEFLVSFYNNEISEKSEIFDDQFSVERPDGSNFTLKIRSTKLEDSAMYFCASSGGQGLNTGELFFGEGSRLTVL.

The sample holds one count of this clone. The chain recombines TRBV15 with TRBJ2-7, with 9 bases lining up with TRBD2. The CDR3 loop spans 14 amino acids. The germline CDR1 and CDR2 sequences are LNHNV and YYDKDF (reference sequence). V gave up 5 bases and J gave up 3 bases; unmatched junction bases: 5. The CDR3 is CATSSSGEGYEQYF. The CDR3 coding sequence is TGTGCCACCAGCTCTAGCGGGGAGGGCTACGAGCAGTACTTC.

This clone was seen a single time. The rearrangement joins TRBV9 to TRBJ1-2; 8 bases line up with TRBD1. Germline V gene lookup returns CDR1 SGDLS and CDR2 YYNGEE. The CDR3 has 16 residues. Trimming at V came to 3 bases and at J to 4 bases, leaving 11 bases not matched to a gene. The CDR3 reads CASSASGTGLSYGYTF. The CDR3 DNA sequence: TGTGCCAGCAGCGCCTCCGGGACAGGCCTCAGCTATGGCTACACCTTC.

The chain uses TRBV5-5 and TRBJ1-1; D is uncertain. This CDR3 contains 14 residues. Germline CDR1 and CDR2: SGHKS and YYEKEE (reference sequence). V shed 3 bases and J shed 3 bases, with 12 bases lying between them. The CDR3 spells CASSSEALYTEAFF. CDR3 DNA sequence: TGTGCCAGCAGCTCAGAAGCCTTATACACTGAAGCTTTCTTT.